The 21 T cell receptor beta chains below were found in one sample sequenced in a study of shared clonotypes between healthy human individuals. CD8 cells regarded as naive lacked CD45RO, were positively chosen for CCR7, and omitted terminally differentiated effector memory CD45RA+ cells. Sequencing was performed with immunoSEQ multiplex PCR; in TCRdb, only in-frame clones are kept and a portion is missing. The sample has some 2 million clones; around 96% are singletons. Sample: naive CD8+ T cells sorted from blood. Source of these receptors: a man between 18 and 35 years old in good health.

This clone was seen just once. V usage is TRBV6-5 and J usage is TRBJ2-7; no definite D call. Germline V gene lookup returns CDR1 MNHEY and CDR2 SVGAGI. V lost 2 bases, J lost 2 bases, and 7 bases lay in between. The CDR3 covers 13 residues. CDR3 sequence (DNA): TGTGCCAGCAGTTACATACAGACCTACGAGCAGTACTTC. Translating gives CASSYIQTYEQYF.

This chain links TRBV10-1 with TRBJ2-1, with D tentatively TRBD1 (6 bases). Germline CDR1 reads WNHNN; CDR2 reads SYGVQD (reference sequence). The length of the CDR3 is 16 residues. V was pared by 0 bases and J by 5 bases, with 14 bases between. CDR3 amino acids: CASSESQGTLNNEQFF. CDR3 sequence (DNA): TGCGCCAGCAGTGAGTCTCAGGGGACCTTGAACAATGAGCAGTTCTTC.

This rearrangement joins TRBV6-1 to TRBJ2-1; 7 bases align to TRBD2. The CDR3 sequence is 14 residues long. The V gene's germline CDR1 is MNHNS and CDR2 SASEGT. V lost 7 bases, J lost 4 bases, and 7 bases stayed unmatched. Here the CDR3 DNA reads TGTGCCAGCACTCGCCTAGCGGAGTACAATGAGCAGTTCTTC. This codes for CASTRLAEYNEQFF.

On this clone itself: The junction departs from germline at one end; a sequencing error may be responsible. CDR3 sequence reads: CASSQEERTDEKLFF. The CDR3 DNA reads TGCGCCAGCAGCCAAGAAGAGAGAACTGATGAAAAACTGTTTTTT. This chain links TRBV4-3 with TRBJ1-4; no definite D call. The CDR3 is made up of 15 amino acids. CDR1 and CDR2 from the germline V gene are LGHNA and YSLEER.

This clone was observed a single time. This may be a read error: a much more frequent sequence differs by one nucleotide. This CDR3 is also generated by other DNA sequences in the sample. This chain links TRBV27 with TRBJ1-1; no reliable D call. Per germline, CDR1 MNHEY and CDR2 SMNVEV (reference sequence). This CDR3 has 11 residues. The ends were cut back, 3 bases at V and 5 bases at J, with 4 bases in the middle. CDR3 region: CASSFGTEAFF. CDR3 nucleotide sequence: TGTGCCAGCAGTTTCGGGACTGAAGCTTTCTTT.

The gene calls are TRBV19 and TRBJ2-7; D is perhaps TRBD1 or TRBD2 (5 bases each). The germline V gene has CDR1 LNHDA and CDR2 SQIVND (reference sequence). CDR3 length: 14 residues. V lost 4 bases, J lost 4 bases, and 14 bases lay in between. CDR3 in DNA: TGTGCCAGTAGTAATTGGGACGTCGAATACGAGCAGTACTTC. As protein: CASSNWDVEYEQYF.

The V gene is TRBV15, the J gene TRBJ2-1; possible D gene TRBD1, 7 bases. Germline-derived CDR1 and CDR2 are LNHNV and YYDKDF (reference sequence). The CDR3 extends over 17 amino acids. The germline V and J ends were trimmed by 4 bases and 5 bases, with 21 bases remaining between them. DNA of the CDR3: TGTGCCACCAGCAAGGTTGGACAGGAGGGCCTGGACAATGAGCAGTTCTTC. Protein sequence: CATSKVGQEGLDNEQFF.

This clone showed up just once. A much larger clone differs from this one at a single base, so this may be a read error. Other DNA sequences in this sample translate to the same CDR3. V and J are TRBV7-9 and TRBJ1-5; tentatively, D is TRBD1 (5 bases). This CDR3 has 12 residues. Germline V gene data show CDR1 as SEHNR and CDR2 as FQNEAQ (reference sequence). V gave up 3 bases and J gave up 7 bases, with 7 bases separating them. CDR3 DNA sequence: TGTGCCAGCAGCTTGGGGGACCAGCCCCAGCATTTT. Its translation is CASSLGDQPQHF.

The V and J genes are TRBV9 and TRBJ2-7; D remains unclear. This CDR3 has 15 amino acids. Trimming cost V 0 bases and J 0 bases, with 10 bases left between them. From germline, CDR1 is SGDLS and CDR2 YYNGEE. The CDR3 bases are TGTGCCAGCAGCGTAGTTCCAGGAACCTCCTACGAGCAGTACTTC. Translated: CASSVVPGTSYEQYF.

The chain carries TRBV5-4 and TRBJ2-2; D not certain. V was shortened by 7 bases and J by 0 bases, with 7 bases between the two germline ends. Per the germline V gene, CDR1 is SGHNT and CDR2 is YYREEE (reference sequence). The CDR3 extends over 13 amino acids. CDR3 amino acids: CASAAPNTGELFF. The CDR3 region has the DNA TGTGCCAGCGCGGCGCCGAACACCGGGGAGCTGTTTTTT. The variable domain in full, completed from reference TRBV5-4 and TRBJ2-2, reads ETGVTQSPTHLIKTRGQQVTLRCSSQSGHNTVSWYQQALGQGPQFIFQYYREEENGRGNFPPRFSGLQFPNYSSELNVNALELDDSALYLCASAAPNTGELFFGEGSRLTVL.

The V gene is TRBV27, the J gene TRBJ2-1, with 11 bases that match TRBD2. The ends lost 5 bases at V and 5 bases at J; junction bases unmatched: 8. The CDR3 is 16 residues long. Germline lookup yields CDR1 MNHEY and CDR2 SMNVEV (reference sequence). The CDR3 DNA is TGTGCCAGCAGTGTCCTAGCGGGAGGCCCTAACAATGAGCAGTTCTTC. Protein: CASSVLAGGPNNEQFF.

The chain is built from TRBV13 and TRBJ2-7, with D perhaps matching TRBD1 (5 bases). The CDR3 consists of 14 residues. V was cut by 1 base and J by 5 bases, with 12 bases left in between. The germline V gene has CDR1 PRHDT and CDR2 FYEKMQ (reference sequence). The CDR3 region has the DNA TGTGCCAGCAGCTTAGCCAGGGAAAGTGACGAGCAGTACTTC. Its protein product is CASSLARESDEQYF.

The chain joins TRBV6-5 to TRBJ2-7; TRBD2 matches at 11 bases. From germline, CDR1 is MNHEY and CDR2 SVGAGI. There are 14 residues in the CDR3. The V segment lost 7 bases and the J segment 6 bases; nucleotides outside the gene matches: 8. The CDR3 sequence: CASTLAGGPLEQYF. The CDR3, as DNA: TGTGCCAGCACCTTAGCGGGAGGGCCTCTCGAGCAGTACTTC.

This sequence joins TRBV28 and TRBJ1-4; 8 bases are shared with TRBD1. CDR3 length equals 16 residues. Germline V gene data show CDR1 as MDHEN and CDR2 as SYDVKM. V shed 9 bases and J 4 bases; nucleotides not matched to a gene: 13. CDR3 sequence reads: CASQPNRGFLNEKLFF. The CDR3 DNA reads TGTGCCAGTCAGCCCAACAGGGGGTTTCTTAATGAAAAACTGTTTTTT.

The genes are TRBV11-3 and TRBJ2-3; 8 nucleotides line up with TRBD2. The V segment lost 0 bases and the J segment 4 bases; nucleotides outside the gene matches: 9. This CDR3 has 17 residues. Germline-derived CDR1 and CDR2 are SGHNT and YENEEA. CDR3 nucleotides: TGTGCCAGCAGCTTAGATGGTGATCGGGAGGGGGCAGATACGCAGTATTTT. As protein: CASSLDGDREGADTQYF. Combining the CDR3 with reference TRBV11-3 and TRBJ2-3 gives the whole variable domain EAGVVQSPRYKIIEKKQPVAFWCNPISGHNTLYWYLQNLGQGPELLIRYENEEAVDDSQLPKDRFSAERLKGVDSTLKIQPAELGDSAVYLCASSLDGDREGADTQYFGPGTRLTVL.

This chain links TRBV7-9 with TRBJ2-1; TRBD2 might be the D (5 bases). Germline V gives CDR1 SEHNR, CDR2 FQNEAQ (reference sequence). CDR3 length: 16 amino acids. Trimming cost V 1 base and J 5 bases, with 15 bases left between them. In nucleotides, the CDR3 is TGTGCCAGCAGCTTAGGCCCTGGAGGAAGGGACAATGAGCAGTTCTTC. Translating it yields CASSLGPGGRDNEQFF.

Remarks on this clone: The sample contains more than one DNA sequence encoding this CDR3. The chain has TRBV27 and TRBJ1-1; maybe TRBD1 (5 bases). The CDR3 totals 14 residues. CDR1 is MNHEY and CDR2 is SMNVEV in the germline V gene (reference sequence). The germline V and J ends were trimmed by 3 bases and 1 base, with 9 bases remaining between them. CDR3 loop: CASSFGGTNTEAFF. CDR3 nucleotide sequence: TGTGCCAGCAGTTTCGGCGGGACGAACACTGAAGCTTTCTTT.

Comment on this clone: The sample contains more than one DNA sequence encoding this CDR3. This rearrangement joins TRBV2 to TRBJ2-7; D uncertain. The V gene's germline CDR1 is SNHLY and CDR2 FYNNEI. This CDR3 has 11 amino acids. V gave up 5 bases and J gave up 2 bases, with 4 bases separating them. The CDR3 nucleotides read TGTGCCAGCAGTCTAACCTACGAGCAGTACTTC. Its translation is CASSLTYEQYF.

The chain links TRBV7-8 to TRBJ2-7; the match to TRBD2 covers 13 bases. V gave up 3 bases and J gave up 4 bases; unmatched junction bases: 12. In germline, CDR1 is SGHVS, CDR2 FQNEAQ. The CDR3 has 18 residues. This CDR3 is CASSFHLLAGGQIYEQYF. Here the CDR3 DNA reads TGTGCCAGCAGCTTCCACTTACTAGCGGGAGGGCAAATTTACGAGCAGTACTTC.

CDR3 in amino acids: CAWRVPAGAYNEQFF. DNA of the CDR3: TGTGCCTGGAGGGTTCCAGCGGGAGCATACAATGAGCAGTTCTTC. The J gene is TRBJ2-1, the V gene TRBV30; 8 nucleotides align to TRBD2. This CDR3 is built from 15 residues. The V gene's germline CDR1 is GTSNPN and CDR2 SVGIG (reference sequence). The V segment lost 3 bases and the J segment 4 bases; nucleotides outside the gene matches: 8.

Comments on this clone: This sample includes further DNA sequences coding for the same CDR3. The chain uses TRBV5-1 and TRBJ2-7; possible D gene TRBD1, 7 bases. V was shortened by 0 bases and J by 1 base, with 8 bases between the two germline ends. CDR1 is SGHRS, CDR2 YFSETQ, per germline. The CDR3 extends over 14 amino acids. CDR3 loop: CASSLAGGSYEQYF. The DNA for the CDR3 is TGCGCCAGCAGCTTGGCAGGGGGGTCCTACGAGCAGTACTTC.